Below, 10 T cell receptor beta chains from the same sample are listed, as sequenced in a study of tumor-infiltrating lymphocytes in primary liver carcinoma. Constant-region priming of 500 ng total RNA yielded TCR beta cDNA. Investigators got TCR beta libraries out of three nested multiplex PCR rounds, done with slightly modified ARM-PCR. The first two PCR rounds, around 11 cycles each, used TRBV1-TRBV30 forward primers and a C-beta reverse primer. In TCRdb, the multiplex PCR reads were re-called with MiXCR into one record per CDR3 protein. The sample carries 180,000 or so distinct CDR3 sequences, over 50% recorded once. Unsorted whole blood yielded the blood RNA, and germline DNA was also extracted. The sequenced sample consisted of peripheral blood. These receptors came from a man aged 40-55 years with primary liver carcinoma and hepatitis B virus infection.

Only a few counts were recorded for this clonotype. This chain links TRBV6-5 with TRBJ2-2; D uncertain. Per germline, CDR1 MNHEY and CDR2 SVGAGI. V was clipped by 0 bases and J by 6 bases, with 5 bases between them. This CDR3 has 13 amino acids. The DNA of the CDR3 is TGTGCCAGCAGTTACTCGATCGCCGGGGAGCTGTTTTTT. Its translation is CASSYSIAGELFF.

Comments on this clonotype: A much more abundant neighbour one base away suggests this may be a read error. Since the CDR3 does not end with the conserved phenylalanine or tryptophan, this likely comes from a read error. This chain connects TRBV29-1 to TRBJ2-2; no clear D gene. CDR1 is SQVTM, CDR2 ANQGSEA, per germline. There are 14 residues in the CDR3. V was cut by 5 bases and J by 4 bases, with 14 bases left in between. CDR3 nucleotides: TGCAGCGTTCGCGGCCCCGGGTCCACCGGGGAGCTGTTTTTG. It specifies CSVRGPGSTGELFL.

Judged by abundance, this clonotype is medium-sized. The rearrangement links TRBV6-6 to TRBJ2-3; a possible D gene is TRBD2 (5 bases). Germline CDR1 is MNHNY and CDR2 is SVGAGI (reference sequence). The CDR3 runs 14 residues. The V gene lost 4 bases and the J gene lost 3 bases, with 11 bases spanning the gap. The CDR3 DNA reads TGTGCCAGCAGTTTCCTAGCAGGAACAGATACGCAGTATTTT. Translation gives CASSFLAGTDTQYF.

J is TRBJ2-7 and V is TRBV5-5; D is perhaps TRBD1 or TRBD2 (6 bases each). Germline assignment: CDR1 SGHKS and CDR2 YYEKEE (reference sequence). Trimming left V 4 bases short and J 1 base short, with 12 bases between. This CDR3 region has 14 residues. This CDR3 is CASSPEGGSYEQYF. In DNA, the CDR3 is TGTGCCAGCAGCCCGGAGGGGGGATCCTACGAGCAGTACTTC. The whole variable domain, filled in from reference TRBV5-5 and TRBJ2-7, reads DAGVTQSPTHLIKTRGQQVTLRCSPISGHKSVSWYQQVLGQGPQFIFQYYEKEERGRGNFPDRFSARQFPNYSSELNVNALLLGDSALYLCASSPEGGSYEQYFGPGTRLTVT.

The sample holds a few counts of this clonotype. The rearrangement links TRBV6-6 to TRBJ2-2, with D perhaps matching TRBD1 or TRBD2 (5 bases each). The germline gives CDR1 MNHNY, CDR2 SVGAGI (reference sequence). The CDR3 consists of 14 residues. Trimming shortened V by 11 bases and J by 4 bases, and 17 bases separated the two germline ends. For the CDR3, the DNA is TGTGCCTCACGAGGGGCGCCGTTCACCGGGGAGCTGTTTTTT. This codes for CASRGAPFTGELFF.

The gene calls are TRBV6-6 and TRBJ1-2; D not resolved. CDR1 is MNHNY and CDR2 is SVGAGI in the germline V gene (reference sequence). V was shortened by 11 bases and J by 2 bases, with 15 bases between the two germline ends. This CDR3 has 13 amino acids. The CDR3 region is CARSRDPNYGYTF. The CDR3 DNA is TGTGCCCGGTCGCGTGATCCCAACTATGGCTACACCTTC.

The genes are TRBV6-6 and TRBJ2-3; 9 bases map to TRBD2. With V trimmed by 5 bases and J by 4 bases, 10 bases remained unmatched. Germline CDR1 is MNHNY and CDR2 is SVGAGI (reference sequence). The CDR3 has 16 residues. CDR3 DNA: TGTGCCAGCAGTACCGGAAGGACTAGCGTAGCAGATACGCAGTATTTT. This gives the protein CASSTGRTSVADTQYF.

Turning to this clonotype: A much larger clonotype is one base distant, so this may be a read error. The genes are TRBV11-2 and TRBJ2-1, with 7 positions matching TRBD1. CDR3 length: 17 amino acids. The germline V gene encodes CDR1 SGHAT and CDR2 FQNNGV. Germline trimming cut 1 base from V and 4 bases from J; bases unmatched to any gene: 10. CDR3 region: CASSLGFLTGIYNEQFF. CDR3 DNA: TGTGCCAGCAGCTTAGGGTTTTTGACAGGGATATACAATGAGCAGTTCTTC.

Of note for this clonotype: This may stem from a read error, because a much larger clone lies one nucleotide away. The chain joins TRBV11-3 to TRBJ2-5, with 10 bases fitting TRBD2. This CDR3 is built from 15 residues. Germline V gene lookup returns CDR1 SGHNT and CDR2 YENEEA. CDR3 sequence (DNA): TGTGCCAGCAGCCCCGGACTAGCGGTGAGAGAGACCCGGTACTTC. Amino acids: CASSPGLAVRETRYF.

The rearrangement links TRBV29-1 to TRBJ1-6; 8 nucleotides align to TRBD1. Germline lookup yields CDR1 SQVTM and CDR2 ANQGSEA. This CDR3 has 13 amino acids. The CDR3 spells CGGRQGQNSPLHF. CDR3 nucleotide sequence: TGCGGCGGGCGACAGGGGCAGAATTCACCCCTCCACTTT.